This TCR beta chain stems from a study of T-cell memory formation after mild COVID-19. At the level of the study: For the most part, TCR clusters were specific to one donor. Study-wide results and limits: For second-wave clones that peaked at day 37, SARS-CoV-2 specificity went unverified.

A word on this clonotype: Its antigen is as yet unknown.

J lost 8 bases, V lost 1 base, and 5 bases had no gene match. The CDR3 covers 14 residues. Germline V gives CDR1 SGHRS, CDR2 YFSETQ. 5'RACE with constant-segment primers built TCRalpha and TCRbeta cDNA libraries with UMIs. TCRdb called the 5' RACE reads again in MiXCR, with one record for every CDR3 protein. The sample contains 550,000 to 650,000 distinct CDR3 sequences, roughly a sixth of which appear only once. Sequencing was carried out using PBMCs or a T cell subset sorted from them (not recorded which). This TCR was recovered from an adult woman who had mild COVID-19 (a few samples of this study predate the infection). Cell type and time point are not known. This chain links TRBV5-1 with TRBJ1-4; TRBD1 agrees at 7 bases. The CDR3 sequence: CASSLSGGREKLFF. The CDR3 DNA follows: TGCGCCAGCAGCTTGTCAGGGGGGAGAGAAAAACTGTTTTTT.